The clone carrying this T cell receptor beta chain was found a few times. V shed 7 bases and J shed 3 bases, with 7 bases lying between them. The CDR3 consists of 11 residues. Germline assignment: CDR1 MNHEY and CDR2 SVGAGI. The data derive from a study of blood T cell repertoires in COVID-19. Study-wide background: Both acute and convalescent COVID-19 samples were obtained from the United States, Italy and Spain.

In the study's own analysis: For nucleated cells, counts were estimated from reference gene primer amplification. Clones were sequenced by immunoSEQ multiplex PCR, and TCRdb holds only the in-frame ones, with some missing. D and trimming were read from the DNA, whereas the V and J calls and clone size are those reported in that table. The table has about 120,000 clones, roughly four fifths seen once. The genes are TRBV6-5 and TRBJ2-7; unclear D gene. Sequencing was carried out using peripheral blood. The clonotype was recovered from a human donor in a cohort sampled during active COVID-19. For the CDR3, the DNA is TGTGCCAGCACCTCAGGCTACGAGCAGTACTTC. This codes for CASTSGYEQYF.